The clone carrying this T cell receptor beta chain was recorded many times. Its target is not known. Germline and junction disagree at one end, which may indicate a read error. This entry comes from a study of T cells after yellow fever vaccination. Study-wide results and caveats: The secondary response was weaker but peaked faster, day 5 versus 15. Abundant clonotypes from the bulk population could have been carried over as contaminants into FACS-sorted repertoires. Across the CD4 and CD8 compartments, a small share of clonotypes was present in both. Post-booster reappearance was seen for most primary-vaccination clones (about 96% CD4, 85% to 90% CD8).

In TCRdb, the 5' RACE reads were re-called with MiXCR into one record per CDR3 protein. The repertoire holds some 670,000 distinct CDR3 sequences, with over 9% as singletons. The CDR3 is 17 residues long. Germline loops: CDR1 DFQATT, CDR2 SNEGSKA (reference sequence). This receptor was identified in a man under 40 who received the YFV17D yellow fever vaccine. Sequences were derived from PBMCs, sampled on the day of the yellow fever booster vaccination. This chain uses TRBV20-1 with TRBJ2-1; 12 bases line up with TRBD2. CDR3 DNA: TGCAGTGCCAGAGCCGGACTAGCGGGAAGCTCCTACAATGAGCAGTTCTTC. Protein product: CSARAGLAGSSYNEQFF.